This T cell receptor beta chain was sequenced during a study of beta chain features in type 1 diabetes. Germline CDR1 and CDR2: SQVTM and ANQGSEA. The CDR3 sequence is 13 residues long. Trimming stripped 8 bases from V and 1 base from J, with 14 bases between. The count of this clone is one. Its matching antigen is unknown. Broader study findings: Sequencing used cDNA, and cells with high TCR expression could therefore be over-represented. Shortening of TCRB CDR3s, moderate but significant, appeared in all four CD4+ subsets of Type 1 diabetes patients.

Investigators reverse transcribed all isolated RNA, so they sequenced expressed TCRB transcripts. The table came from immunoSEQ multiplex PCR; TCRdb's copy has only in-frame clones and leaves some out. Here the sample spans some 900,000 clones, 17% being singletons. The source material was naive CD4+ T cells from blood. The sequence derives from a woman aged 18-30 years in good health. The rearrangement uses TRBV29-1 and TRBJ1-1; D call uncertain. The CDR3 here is CSSRGRANTEAFF. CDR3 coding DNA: TGCAGCTCCCGCGGCCGGGCGAACACTGAAGCTTTCTTT. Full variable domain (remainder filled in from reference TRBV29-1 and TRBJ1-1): SAVISQKPSRDICQRGTSLTIQCQVDSQVTMMFWYRQQPGQSLTLIATANQGSEATYESGFVIDKFPISRPNLTFSTLTVSNMSPEDSSIYLCSSRGRANTEAFFGQGTRLTVV.